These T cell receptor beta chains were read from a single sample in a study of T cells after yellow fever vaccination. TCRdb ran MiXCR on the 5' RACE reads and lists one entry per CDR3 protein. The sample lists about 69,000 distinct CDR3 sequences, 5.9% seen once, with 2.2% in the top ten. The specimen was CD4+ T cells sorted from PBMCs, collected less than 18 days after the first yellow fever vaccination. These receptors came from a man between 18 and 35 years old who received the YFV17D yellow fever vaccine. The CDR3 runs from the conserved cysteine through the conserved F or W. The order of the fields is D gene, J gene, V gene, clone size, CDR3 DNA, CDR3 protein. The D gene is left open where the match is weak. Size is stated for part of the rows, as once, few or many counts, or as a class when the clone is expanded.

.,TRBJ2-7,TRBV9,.,TGTGCCAGCAGCGTAGATGATTTACAGACGGTCGGGTACGAGCAGTACTTC,CASSVDDLQTVGYEQYF
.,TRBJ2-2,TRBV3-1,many,TGTGCCAGCAGCCAATTAGCGATATTTGGTACCGGGGAGCTGTTTTTT,CASSQLAIFGTGELFF
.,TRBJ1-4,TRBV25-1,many,TGTGCCAGCAGTGAATACAGGGTAGAAGAAAAACTGTTTTTT,CASSEYRVEEKLFF
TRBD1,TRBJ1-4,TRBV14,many,TGTGCCAGCAGCGCGACAGGGAATGAAAAACTGTTTTTT,CASSATGNEKLFF
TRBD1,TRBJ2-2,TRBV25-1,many,TGTGCCAGCAGTGAACAGGGGGCCGGGGAGCTGTTTTTT,CASSEQGAGELFF
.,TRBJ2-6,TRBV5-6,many,TGTGCCAGCAGCTTGGGCGCGGGGTCCAACGTCCTGACTTTC,CASSLGAGSNVLTF
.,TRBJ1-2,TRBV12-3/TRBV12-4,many,TGTGCCAGCAGTGTAGGACCGACCTATGGCTACACCTTC,CASSVGPTYGYTF
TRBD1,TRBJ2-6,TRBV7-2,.,TGTGCCAGCAGCTTAGGACAGGGCAACGTCCTGACTTTC,CASSLGQGNVLTF
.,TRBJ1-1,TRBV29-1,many,TGCAGCTCCTCCCTGGGGACGAACACTGAAGCTTTCTTT,CSSSLGTNTEAFF
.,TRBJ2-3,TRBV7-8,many,TGTGCCAGCACCGGGACCCAAATCCACGCAGATACGCAGTATTTT,CASTGTQIHADTQYF
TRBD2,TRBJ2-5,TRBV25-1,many,TGTGCCAGCAGTGTGGTAGCGGGGGTGGAGACCCAGTACTTC,CASSVVAGVETQYF
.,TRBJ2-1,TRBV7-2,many,TGTGCCAGCAGCTTACAGGGAAATGAGCAGTTCTTC,CASSLQGNEQFF
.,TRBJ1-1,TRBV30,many,TGTGCCTGGAGTGGGGCAGGAGCTCGAGCTTTCTTT,CAWSGAGARAFF
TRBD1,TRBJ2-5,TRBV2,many,TGTGCCAGCAGTGGGGGACAGCCTATCCAAGAGACCCAGTACTTC,CASSGGQPIQETQYF
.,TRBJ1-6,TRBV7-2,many,TGTGCCAGCAGCTTGGAACAGCCTCCCCTCCACTTT,CASSLEQPPLHF
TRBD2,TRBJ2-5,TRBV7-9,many,TGTGCCAGCAGCTCGGGACTAGACCACCGGGAGACCCAGTACTTC,CASSSGLDHRETQYF
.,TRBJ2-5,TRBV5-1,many,TGCGCCAGCAGCTTGGCAGGATGGGACGTGACCCAGTACTTC,CASSLAGWDVTQYF
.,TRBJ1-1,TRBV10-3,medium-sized,TGTGCCTCCTCCCCGGGGCCCAACCCCACTGAAGCTTTCTTT,CASSPGPNPTEAFF
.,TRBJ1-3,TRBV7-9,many,TGTGCCAGCAGCTTAGAGGGGTCGCACACCATATATTTT,CASSLEGSHTIYF
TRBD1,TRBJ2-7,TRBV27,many,TGTGCCAGCAGTTTAGTGGGACAGACGTTTGGCGAGCAGTACTTC,CASSLVGQTFGEQYF